This T cell receptor (beta chain) appears in the sequencing data of a study of T-cell memory formation after mild COVID-19. Study context: Each donor largely had its own TCR clusters.

Whole-study findings and limits: Among clones peaking at day 37 in the second wave, SARS-CoV-2 specificity remained unconfirmed. A balance of CD4 and CD8 characterized clones contracting day 15 to 85, whereas later expanders leaned CD4+.

V lost 3 bases and J 4 bases, leaving 9 bases between the germline ends. This CDR3 is built from 13 residues. TCRdb independently ran MiXCR on the 5' RACE reads; one entry per CDR3 protein. The sample has around 390,000 distinct CDR3 sequences, 15% to 20% seen once. As for this clonotype: Its specificity is unknown.

The sample was PBMCs or a T cell subset sorted from them (not recorded which). This chain connects TRBV12-3 or TRBV12-4 to TRBJ1-2; D call uncertain. The source of this sequence is a man between 18 and 35 years old who had mild COVID-19 (a few samples of this study predate the infection). Cell type and time point are not known. The CDR3 DNA reads TGTGCCAGCAGTTTCCTTTCGAGCTATGGCTACACCTTC. Its translation is CASSFLSSYGYTF.